These T cell receptor beta chains were read from a single sample in a study of identical twins. TCRdb reprocessed the 5' RACE reads via MiXCR and lists one record per CDR3 protein. The sample comprises 300,000 to 350,000 distinct CDR3 sequences, 10% to 15% of which are singletons, and roughly 7.8% rests with the top ten. This sample also appeared in a second study, on yellow fever vaccine responses in identical twins.

The sequenced sample consisted of CD8+ T cells sorted from blood. The receptors shown here come from a woman younger than 35 in good health. Each CDR3 is given without its conserved first and last residue. A clone size is listed for some rows: how often the clone was seen (once, few, many), or a class if it is expanded.

j_gene | v_gene | abundance | CDR3aa
TRBJ1-6 | TRBV9 | few | ASSVYGSNSPLH
TRBJ2-1 | TRBV7-9 | few | ASSLAGADFNEQF
TRBJ1-2 | TRBV2 | NA | ASSEERGQGVGYT
TRBJ2-1 | TRBV20-1 | NA | SARDPAGVYNEQF
TRBJ2-2 | TRBV15 | few | ATSRREGYREDTGELF
TRBJ2-2 | TRBV14 | many | ASSQALNTGELF
TRBJ2-2 | TRBV28 | NA | ASNLGPWRGTGELF
TRBJ2-1 | TRBV27 | NA | ASSFQRGGNNEQF
TRBJ2-5 | TRBV12-3/TRBV12-4 | NA | ASRSGTEEETQY
TRBJ2-6 | TRBV12-3/TRBV12-4 | few | ASTTLDRFSSGANVLT
TRBJ1-1 | TRBV5-1 | few | ASSLGTGAVTEAF
TRBJ1-2 | TRBV2 | NA | ASSERYRGGSYGYT
TRBJ2-1 | TRBV7-2 | NA | ASSRSRTSGNNEQF
TRBJ2-7 | TRBV18 | NA | ASSPRGGYPTYEQY
TRBJ1-1 | TRBV28 | few | ASSLFGGQGTEAF
TRBJ2-7 | TRBV7-8 | NA | ASSSLFYEQY
TRBJ2-3 | TRBV10-2 | NA | ASSEVAGAEDTQY
TRBJ2-1 | TRBV7-9 | NA | ASSLQADNEQF
TRBJ2-1 | TRBV12-3/TRBV12-4 | many | ASSAASPNEQF
TRBJ2-1 | TRBV4-1 | NA | ASSPRDSSFNEQF
TRBJ2-3 | TRBV27 | few | ASSLKRGRTDTQY
TRBJ2-1 | TRBV13 | NA | ASSIRDNYNEQF
TRBJ2-7 | TRBV14 | few | ASSQSSRLAAYEQY
TRBJ2-1 | TRBV27 | NA | ASRSGFTPYNEQF
TRBJ2-1 | TRBV9 | NA | ASSAGDRGHTYNEQF
TRBJ1-4 | TRBV9 | few | ASSPYRGATNEKLF
TRBJ2-1 | TRBV24-1 | NA | ATSDVLAGDNEQF
TRBJ2-1 | TRBV7-9 | NA | ASSPDLDEQF
TRBJ2-4 | TRBV5-1 | many | ASSSPGQGKAKNIQY
TRBJ2-1 | TRBV7-2 | many | ASSSNAGWNEQF
TRBJ2-3 | TRBV20-1 | NA | SANPTGQADTQY
TRBJ1-2 | TRBV4-1 | many | ASSQGTGEGYGYT
TRBJ2-1 | TRBV5-6 | NA | ASSLVLVSYNEQF
TRBJ2-7 | TRBV7-9 | NA | ASSAGRAYEQY
TRBJ2-1 | TRBV11-3 | many | ASSLDGRTYYNEQF
TRBJ2-1 | TRBV28 | NA | ASSLTGDRDNEQF
TRBJ2-1 | TRBV20-1 | NA | SAITPGTSGRWDEQF
TRBJ1-6 | TRBV10-3 | few | AISETTTGAYNSPLH
TRBJ2-3 | TRBV4-1 | NA | ATTLGSPGGLALTDTQY
TRBJ2-1 | TRBV5-6 | NA | ASSFGPTEQF
TRBJ2-5 | TRBV5-8 | few | ASSLGWGGLLQETQY
TRBJ2-1 | TRBV6-4 | NA | ASSDSAYNEQF
TRBJ2-1 | TRBV4-1 | NA | ASSQDSHEQF